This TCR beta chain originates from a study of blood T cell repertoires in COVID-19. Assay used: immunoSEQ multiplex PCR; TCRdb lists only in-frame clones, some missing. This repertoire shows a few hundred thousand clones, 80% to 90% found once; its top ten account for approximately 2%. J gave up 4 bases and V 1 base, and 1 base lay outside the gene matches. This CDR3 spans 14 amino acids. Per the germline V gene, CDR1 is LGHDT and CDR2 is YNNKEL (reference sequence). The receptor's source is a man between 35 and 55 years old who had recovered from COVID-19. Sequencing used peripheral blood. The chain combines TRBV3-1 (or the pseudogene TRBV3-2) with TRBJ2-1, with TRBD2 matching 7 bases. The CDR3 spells CASSQGGLYNEQFF. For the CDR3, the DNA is TGTGCCAGCAGCCAAGGGGGACTATACAATGAGCAGTTCTTC.